This TCR beta chain was retrieved from a study of cytomegalovirus exposure and HLA in healthy donors. Study-level results: Later on, analysis showed that most CMV-associated TCR beta chains appeared to be HLA-restricted. The likely explanation for a cluster of highly shared sequence variants was sequencing artifact. Versus the roughly 670-donor mean, an Asian-associated ancestry cluster reportedly showed fewer N-insertions in a later analysis.

The PCR made use of 60 Vbeta and 13 Jbeta primers. How the authors handled the data: As a later analysis found, there were approximately 80 million unique TCR beta chains, of which roughly 11 million were shared. Using immunoSEQ multiplex PCR, the repertoire was profiled, and TCRdb retains in-frame clones only, with some absent. The V and J calls and the clone size are those of that table, but D and trimming were determined from the DNA. Of 150,000 to 200,000 clones listed, over 75% are singletons. On this clone itself: Its antigen is unknown.

V was clipped by 4 bases and J by 5 bases, with 15 bases between them. The length of the CDR3 is 15 residues. Germline CDR1 LNHNV, CDR2 YYDKDF (reference sequence). The sequence came from a woman aged 25 to 45 in good health and CMV-seronegative. Sequenced sample: PBMCs. This chain uses TRBV15 with TRBJ1-5; D unclear. The CDR3 DNA reads TGTGCCACCAGCACGAGACTTTTTTCCGATCAGCCCCAGCATTTT. This translates into CATSTRLFSDQPQHF.